Listed here are 21 T cell receptor beta chains from one sample, sequenced in a study of radiotherapy plus CTLA-4 blockade in lung cancer. TCRdb's copy holds only in-frame clones and misses some; the assay was immunoSEQ multiplex PCR. The sample includes some 62,000 clones, around three quarters of them seen just once. Sequenced material: peripheral blood, taken from a patient treated with radiotherapy plus ipilimumab. The receptors come from a human donor with non-small cell lung cancer who had a complete response to radiotherapy plus ipilimumab.

The rearrangement joins TRBV7-2 to TRBJ2-6; unclear D gene. V gave up 1 base and J gave up 2 bases, with 3 bases separating them. There are 14 residues in the CDR3. Germline V gene sequence: CDR1 SGHTA, CDR2 FQGNSA. The DNA for the CDR3 is TGTGCCAGCAGCTTAGACCCTGGGGCCAACGTCCTGACTTTC. Amino acid sequence: CASSLDPGANVLTF.

The V call is TRBV10-3, the J call TRBJ1-6; possibly TRBD1 for D (5 bases). Germline CDR1 reads ENHRY; CDR2 reads SYGVKD. The CDR3 length is 13 residues. Trimming left V 5 bases short and J 10 bases short, with 12 bases between. CDR3 amino acids: CAISSGEGSPLHF. CDR3 sequence (DNA): TGTGCCATCAGTTCTGGGGAGGGGTCACCCCTCCACTTT.

This clone was detected many times. The chain is built from TRBV18 and TRBJ1-6, with TRBD1 identical over 7 bases. This CDR3 has 14 amino acids. With 3 bases clipped from V and 9 bases from J, the junction kept 5 bases outside the gene matches. The germline V gene has CDR1 KGHSH and CDR2 LQKENI. CDR3 sequence: CASSPGTASSPLHF. The CDR3 bases are TGTGCCAGCTCACCTGGGACAGCGAGTTCACCCCTCCACTTT.

The chain couples TRBV4-1 to TRBJ2-5, with unresolved D. This CDR3 is built from 15 residues. Germline loops: CDR1 MGHRA, CDR2 YSYEKL. The V end was cut by 1 base, the J end by 4 bases, with 13 bases between. CDR3 nucleotide sequence: TGCGCCAGCAGCCAAGTCATGGGGATGGGAGAGACCCAGTACTTC. This translates into CASSQVMGMGETQYF.

This clone occurred a few times. The V call is TRBV5-1, the J call TRBJ2-3, with D maybe TRBD1 (5 bases). Germline V gives CDR1 SGHRS, CDR2 YFSETQ. There are 15 residues in the CDR3. V lost 4 bases and J lost 4, with 16 bases in between. The CDR3 DNA sequence: TGCGCCAGCAGCGCGGAGCATACAGGATCAGATACGCAGTATTTT. Encoded protein: CASSAEHTGSDTQYF.

In its sample, this clone was seen once. The rearrangement uses TRBV27 and TRBJ1-2; D call uncertain. Trimming took 2 bases from V and 2 from J, leaving 3 bases between them. The CDR3 contains 12 residues. Looked up from germline, CDR1 is MNHEY and CDR2 is SMNVEV (reference sequence). The CDR3 nucleotides read TGTGCCAGCAGTTTAGGAAACTATGGCTACACCTTC. It specifies CASSLGNYGYTF.

This clone was found a few times. As DNA, the CDR3 is TGTGCCAGCAGTTTACAGCCTATTAACTATGGCTACACCTTC. Its translation is CASSLQPINYGYTF. This rearrangement joins TRBV27 to TRBJ1-2; D not resolved. Per germline, CDR1 MNHEY and CDR2 SMNVEV (reference sequence). This CDR3 has 14 amino acids. The ends were cut back, 2 bases at V and 1 base at J, with 8 bases in the middle.

The rearrangement uses TRBV6-5 and TRBJ1-1, with D possibly being TRBD1 (6 bases). Trimming stripped 6 bases from V and 7 bases from J, with 18 bases between. The CDR3 sequence is 14 residues long. Germline V gene sequence: CDR1 MNHEY, CDR2 SVGAGI. CDR3 in DNA: TGTGCCAGCAGGGGAGGGGGGAACCGGGGTGAAGCTTTCTTT. Amino acid sequence: CASRGGGNRGEAFF.

This clone has a single count. The CDR3 here is CASSQGQNNQPQHF. The DNA of the CDR3 is TGCGCCAGCAGCCAAGGGCAGAACAATCAGCCCCAGCATTTT. The chain links TRBV4-1 to TRBJ1-5; D unresolved. The germline V gene has CDR1 MGHRA and CDR2 YSYEKL. V lost 1 base and J lost 3, with 7 bases in between. The CDR3 is 14 amino acids.

The V call is TRBV6-9, the J call TRBJ2-7; D unclear. This CDR3 contains 11 residues. Germline values: CDR1 MNHGY, CDR2 SVAAGI. V was trimmed by 6 bases and J by 3 bases, leaving 6 bases between them. The CDR3 sequence is CASRHFYEQYV. CDR3 DNA sequence: TGTGCCAGCAGACACTTCTACGAGCAGTACGTC.

This chain uses TRBV2 with TRBJ2-1, with TRBD1 identical over 12 bases. CDR3 length equals 13 residues. J lost 9 bases, V lost 6 bases, and 3 bases had no gene match. CDR1 SNHLY and CDR2 FYNNEI come from the germline V gene. The CDR3 spells CASSGTGGIEQFF. CDR3 in DNA: TGTGCCAGCAGCGGGACAGGGGGCATTGAGCAGTTCTTC.

This clone was detected a few times. The V gene is TRBV7-9, the J gene TRBJ1-1, with unresolved D. Germline CDR1 SEHNR, CDR2 FQNEAQ (reference sequence). V shed 3 bases and J shed 3 bases, with 8 bases lying between them. The length of the CDR3 is 13 residues. In DNA, the CDR3 is TGTGCCAGCAGCTTGTCTACACACACTGAAGCTTTCTTT. This translates into CASSLSTHTEAFF.

Points on this clone: Other nucleotide sequences in the sample specify the same CDR3. V is TRBV4-3 and J is TRBJ2-5, with D hard to call. Germline loops: CDR1 LGHNA, CDR2 YSLEER. Trimming took 0 bases from V and 2 from J, leaving 7 bases between them. The length of the CDR3 is 14 residues. The CDR3 region is CASSQERVQETQYF. Here the CDR3 DNA reads TGCGCCAGCAGCCAAGAACGGGTTCAAGAGACCCAGTACTTC.

This chain connects TRBV7-2 to TRBJ2-5, with 12 bases that match TRBD2. The germline V gene has CDR1 SGHTA and CDR2 FQGNSA. Trimming at V came to 5 bases and at J to 4 bases, leaving 11 bases not matched to a gene. The CDR3 is 17 residues long. The CDR3 reads CASSAQVASGGGETQYF. CDR3 in DNA: TGTGCCAGCAGCGCCCAAGTGGCTAGCGGGGGGGGAGAGACCCAGTACTTC.

V and J are TRBV7-6 and TRBJ2-2; tentative D call: TRBD2 (5 bases). The CDR3 extends over 14 amino acids. Trimming removed 2 bases from V and 7 bases from J, with 11 bases in between. Germline V gives CDR1 SGHVS, CDR2 FNYEAQ. The chain's CDR3 is CASSLLASGGELFF. The CDR3 DNA reads TGTGCCAGCAGCTTACTAGCTTCGGGCGGGGAGCTGTTTTTT.

The genes are TRBV18 and TRBJ1-2, with 7 positions matching TRBD1. The CDR3 has 15 residues. CDR1 is KGHSH and CDR2 is LQKENI in the germline V gene. J was trimmed by 5 bases and V by 0 bases; bases with no gene match: 6. The DNA of the CDR3 is TGTGCCAGCTCACCACCGGACAGGACGTTGTATGGCTACACCTTC. As protein: CASSPPDRTLYGYTF.

V usage is TRBV30 and J usage is TRBJ2-7, with a tentative D call TRBD1 (5 bases). In germline, CDR1 is GTSNPN, CDR2 SVGIG (reference sequence). The CDR3 is 14 residues long. Trimming cost V 2 bases and J 2 bases, with 13 bases left between them. CDR3 coding DNA: TGTGCCTGGAGTTATCTCTCCAGGGCCTACGAGCAGTACTTC. It codes for CAWSYLSRAYEQYF.

The gene calls are TRBV30 and TRBJ1-1; 7 nucleotides agree with TRBD1. Germline V lookup: CDR1 GTSNPN, CDR2 SVGIG (reference sequence). V dropped 2 bases and J dropped 8; count of bases not matched to a gene: 8. CDR3 size: 13 residues. The DNA for the CDR3 is TGTGCCTGGAGTCGACAGGGATTGGCGGAAGCTTTCTTT. This encodes CAWSRQGLAEAFF.

The chain links TRBV5-1 to TRBJ2-1; 11 bases are a match to TRBD1. With V trimmed by 1 base and J by 4 bases, 4 bases remained unmatched. Germline loops: CDR1 SGHRS, CDR2 YFSETQ. There are 16 residues in the CDR3. The CDR3 loop reads CASSLRGQGAYNEQFF. DNA for the CDR3: TGCGCCAGCAGCTTGCGAGGACAGGGGGCTTACAATGAGCAGTTCTTC.

The rearrangement links TRBV18 to TRBJ1-2; no definite D call. The CDR3 contains 13 residues. The V end lost 2 bases, the J end lost 2 bases, and 6 bases lay between the germline ends. Germline V CDR1 and CDR2: KGHSH, LQKENI. CDR3 residues: CASSPDRNYGYTF. In nucleotides, the CDR3 is TGTGCCAGCTCACCAGACCGGAACTATGGCTACACCTTC.

The J gene is TRBJ2-7, the V gene TRBV7-2; TRBD1 aligns across 7 bases. The trim removed 4 bases at V and 2 bases at J, leaving 5 bases unmatched. Germline V gene lookup returns CDR1 SGHTA and CDR2 FQGNSA. The CDR3 has 14 residues. Written as DNA, the CDR3 is TGTGCCAGCAGCTCGACAGGGCTCGCCTACGAGCAGTACTTC. Translating gives CASSSTGLAYEQYF.